This T cell receptor (beta chain) was retrieved from a study of OX40 agonist ivuxolimab in advanced cancers. The CDR3 sequence is 15 residues long. Between the trimmed V and J ends, which lost 3 bases and 6 bases, there was a span of 15 bases. In germline, CDR1 is MDHEN, CDR2 SYDVKM. The data were produced by immunoSEQ multiplex PCR, yet TCRdb's version contains in-frame clones alone and is incomplete. The sample yields about 61,000 clones, 92% seen once. This receptor was taken from an adult with an advanced solid tumor such as melanoma, head and neck, liver or kidney cancer. The specimen comprised CD4+ or CD8+ T cells sorted from blood, sampled in a trial of the OX40 agonist ivuxolimab. The genes are TRBV28 and TRBJ1-5, with no clear D. CDR3 nucleotide sequence: TGTGCCAGCAGTTTGGGTTTTACGGGAATTCAGCCCCAGCATTTT. Its translation: CASSLGFTGIQPQHF.